The 4 T cell receptor beta chains below were found in one sample sequenced in a study of shared clonotypes between healthy human individuals. Here immunoSEQ multiplex PCR was the method, and the copy in TCRdb shows in-frame clones only, minus some. The sample has around 530,000 clones, around 81% seen once. The sample taken for sequencing was PBMCs. These receptors all stem from a woman between 40 and 50 years old in good health. Some clones in this sample may be carry-over from other donors' samples.

A note on this clone: Different DNA sequences within this sample yield the same CDR3. This chain joins TRBV4-3 and TRBJ1-5; D remains ambiguous. V lost 0 bases to trimming and J lost 6 bases, with 6 bases between them. Germline V gene lookup returns CDR1 LGHNA and CDR2 YSLEER. The CDR3 is 13 residues long. This chain's CDR3 is CASSQDLTQPQHF. The CDR3 DNA reads as TGCGCCAGCAGCCAAGATTTAACTCAGCCCCAGCATTTT.

Concerning this clone itself: One base separates it from a far larger clone, so it is likely a read error. The CDR3 does not close with the conserved phenylalanine or tryptophan, likely indicating a read error. The chain employs TRBV30 and TRBJ2-2, with D maybe TRBD1 (5 bases). Deletions cut 2 bases from V and 8 bases from J, with 12 bases between. Germline-derived CDR1 and CDR2 are GTSNPN and SVGIG (reference sequence). This CDR3 has 13 amino acids. This CDR3 reads CAWSIREVGELFC. Here the CDR3 DNA reads TGTGCCTGGAGTATCAGGGAAGTGGGGGAGCTGTTTTGT.

The chain combines TRBV6-4 with TRBJ2-3; D is perhaps TRBD1 (5 bases). This CDR3 contains 13 residues. Between the trimmed V and J ends, which lost 4 bases and 3 bases, there was a span of 8 bases. Germline loops: CDR1 MRHNA, CDR2 SNTAGT. The CDR3 nucleotides read TGTGCCAGCAGTGCCAGGGATACAGATACGCAGTATTTT. Encoded protein: CASSARDTDTQYF.

This sequence joins TRBV10-3 and TRBJ2-2; D not certain. The CDR3 contains 13 residues. CDR1 and CDR2 from the germline V gene are ENHRY and SYGVKD. The V gene lost 6 bases and the J gene lost 6 bases, with 11 bases spanning the gap. DNA of the CDR3: TGTGCCATCAGGGAAACGAGCGCCGGGGAGCTGTTTTTT. Amino acid sequence: CAIRETSAGELFF.